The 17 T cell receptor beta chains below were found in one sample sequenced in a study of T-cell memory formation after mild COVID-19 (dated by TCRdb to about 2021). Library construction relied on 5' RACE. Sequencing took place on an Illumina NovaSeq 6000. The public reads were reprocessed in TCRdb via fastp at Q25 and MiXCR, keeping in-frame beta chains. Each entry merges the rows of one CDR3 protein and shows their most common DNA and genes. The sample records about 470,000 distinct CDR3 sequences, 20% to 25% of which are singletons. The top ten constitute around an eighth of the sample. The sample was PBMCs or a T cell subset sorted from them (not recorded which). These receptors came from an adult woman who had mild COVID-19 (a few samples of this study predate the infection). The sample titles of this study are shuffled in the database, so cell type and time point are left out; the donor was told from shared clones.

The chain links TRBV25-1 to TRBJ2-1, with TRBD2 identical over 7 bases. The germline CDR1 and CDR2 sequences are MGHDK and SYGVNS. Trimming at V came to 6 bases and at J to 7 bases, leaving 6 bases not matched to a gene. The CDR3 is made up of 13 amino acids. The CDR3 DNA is TGTGCCAGCAGGGGGGAGGGCCGTAATGAGCAGTTCTTC. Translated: CASRGEGRNEQFF.

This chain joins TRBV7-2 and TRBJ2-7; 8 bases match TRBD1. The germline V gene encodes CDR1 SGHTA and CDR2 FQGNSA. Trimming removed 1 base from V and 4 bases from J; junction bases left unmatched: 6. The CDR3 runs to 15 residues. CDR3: CASSLGQGNTYEQYF. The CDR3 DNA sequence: TGTGCCAGCAGCTTAGGACAGGGGAATACATACGAGCAGTACTTC.

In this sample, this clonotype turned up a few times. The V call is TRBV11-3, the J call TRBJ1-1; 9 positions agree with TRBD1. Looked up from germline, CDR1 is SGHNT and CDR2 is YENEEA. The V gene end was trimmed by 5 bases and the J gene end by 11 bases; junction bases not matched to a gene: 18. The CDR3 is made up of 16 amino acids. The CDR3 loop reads CASSLAAGTGRQWAFF. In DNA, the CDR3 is TGTGCCAGCAGCCTAGCCGCCGGGACAGGGAGACAATGGGCTTTCTTT.

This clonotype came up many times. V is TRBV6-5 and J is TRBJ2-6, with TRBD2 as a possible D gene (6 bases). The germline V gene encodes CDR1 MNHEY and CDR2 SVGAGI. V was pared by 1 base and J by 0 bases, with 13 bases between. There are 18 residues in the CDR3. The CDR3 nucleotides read TGTGCCAGCAGTTACTTGGGCAGACTAGACTCTGGGGCCAACGTCCTGACTTTC. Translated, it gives CASSYLGRLDSGANVLTF.

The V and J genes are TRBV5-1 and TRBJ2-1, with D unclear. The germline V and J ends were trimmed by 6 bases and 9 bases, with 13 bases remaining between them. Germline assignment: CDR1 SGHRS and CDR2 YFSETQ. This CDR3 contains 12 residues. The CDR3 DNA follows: TGCGCCAGCAACGACTTTTCGAGTGAGCAGTTCTTC. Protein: CASNDFSSEQFF.

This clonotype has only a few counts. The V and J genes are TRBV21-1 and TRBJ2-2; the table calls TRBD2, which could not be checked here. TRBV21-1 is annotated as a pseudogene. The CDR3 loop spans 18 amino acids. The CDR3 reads CASSKGTSGSVTAGELFF. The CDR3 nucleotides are TGTGCCAGCAGCAAAGGGACTAGCGGGAGCGTAACGGCCGGGGAGCTGTTTTTT.

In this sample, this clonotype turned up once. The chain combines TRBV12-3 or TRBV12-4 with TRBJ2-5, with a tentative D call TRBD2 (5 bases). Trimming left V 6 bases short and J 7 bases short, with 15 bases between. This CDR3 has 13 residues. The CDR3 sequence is CASSRTSPGTQYF. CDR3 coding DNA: TGTGCCAGCAGCAGGACTTCCCCAGGGACCCAGTACTTC.

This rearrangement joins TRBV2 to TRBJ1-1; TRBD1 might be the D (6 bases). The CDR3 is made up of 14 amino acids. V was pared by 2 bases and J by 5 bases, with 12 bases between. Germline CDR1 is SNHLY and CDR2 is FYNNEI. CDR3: CASSERGARTEAFF. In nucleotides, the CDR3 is TGTGCCAGCAGTGAACGGGGGGCGCGTACTGAAGCTTTCTTT.

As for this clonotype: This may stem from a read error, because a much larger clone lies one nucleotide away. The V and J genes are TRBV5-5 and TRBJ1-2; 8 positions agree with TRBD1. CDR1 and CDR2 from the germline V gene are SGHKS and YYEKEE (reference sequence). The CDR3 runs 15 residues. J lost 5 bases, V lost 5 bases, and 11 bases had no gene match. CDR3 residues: CASRVMPGQAYGYTF. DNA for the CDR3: TGTGCCAGCAGAGTAATGCCGGGACAGGCGTATGGCTACACCTTC. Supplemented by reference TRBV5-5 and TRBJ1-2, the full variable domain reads DAGVTQSPTHLIKTRGQQVTLRCSPISGHKSVSWYQQVLGQGPQFIFQYYEKEERGRGNFPDRFSARQFPNYSSELNVNALLLGDSALYLCASRVMPGQAYGYTFGSGTRLTVV.

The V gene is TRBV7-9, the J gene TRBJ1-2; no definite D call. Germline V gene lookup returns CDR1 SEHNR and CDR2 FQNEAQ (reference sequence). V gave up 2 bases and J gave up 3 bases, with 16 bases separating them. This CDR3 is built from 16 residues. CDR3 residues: CASSLINEVYDYGYTF. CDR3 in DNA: TGTGCCAGCAGCTTAATCAATGAGGTTTATGACTATGGCTACACCTTC.

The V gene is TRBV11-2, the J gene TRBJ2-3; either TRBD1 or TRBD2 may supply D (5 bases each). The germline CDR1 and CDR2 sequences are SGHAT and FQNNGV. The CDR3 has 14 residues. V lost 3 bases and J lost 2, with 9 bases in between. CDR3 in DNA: TGTGCCAGCAGCTTCGGGGCCTACACAGATACGCAGTATTTT. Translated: CASSFGAYTDTQYF.

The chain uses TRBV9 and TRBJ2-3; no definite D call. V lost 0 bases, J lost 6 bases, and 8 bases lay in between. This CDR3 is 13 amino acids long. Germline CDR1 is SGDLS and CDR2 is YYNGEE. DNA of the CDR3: TGTGCCAGCAGCGTAGCTTTCGCGGATACGCAGTATTTT. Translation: CASSVAFADTQYF.

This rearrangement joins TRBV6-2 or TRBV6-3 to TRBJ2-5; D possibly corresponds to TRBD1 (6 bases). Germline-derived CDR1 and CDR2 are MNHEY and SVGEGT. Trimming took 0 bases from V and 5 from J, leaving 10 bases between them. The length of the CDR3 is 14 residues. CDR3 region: CASSYSHRDETQYF. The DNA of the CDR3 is TGTGCCAGCAGTTACTCTCACAGGGATGAGACCCAGTACTTC.

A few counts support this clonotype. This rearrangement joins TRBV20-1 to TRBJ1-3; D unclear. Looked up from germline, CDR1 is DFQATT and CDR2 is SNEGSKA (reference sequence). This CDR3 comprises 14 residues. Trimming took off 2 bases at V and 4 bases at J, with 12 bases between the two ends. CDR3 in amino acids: CSARRGTPGNTIYF. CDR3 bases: TGCAGTGCTAGACGAGGAACGCCAGGAAACACCATATATTTT.

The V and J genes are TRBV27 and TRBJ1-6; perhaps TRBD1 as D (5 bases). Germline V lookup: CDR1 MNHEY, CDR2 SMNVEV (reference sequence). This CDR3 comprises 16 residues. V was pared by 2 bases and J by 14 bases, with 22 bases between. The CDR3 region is CASSLVARGGARTLHF. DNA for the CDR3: TGTGCCAGCAGTTTAGTTGCCCGAGGTGGGGCGCGCACCCTCCACTTT.

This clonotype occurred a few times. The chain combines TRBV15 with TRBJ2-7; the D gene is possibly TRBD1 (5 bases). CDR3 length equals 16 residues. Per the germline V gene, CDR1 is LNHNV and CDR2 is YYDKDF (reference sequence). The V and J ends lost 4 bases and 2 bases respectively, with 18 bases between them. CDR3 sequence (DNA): TGTGCCACCAGCATGCAGGGTTTCCCAACACCCTACGAGCAGTACTTC. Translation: CATSMQGFPTPYEQYF.

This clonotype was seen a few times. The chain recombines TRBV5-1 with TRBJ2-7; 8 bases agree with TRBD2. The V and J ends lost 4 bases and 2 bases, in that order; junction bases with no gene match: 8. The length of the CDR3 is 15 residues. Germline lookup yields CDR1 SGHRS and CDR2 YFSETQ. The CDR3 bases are TGCGCCAGCAGCCGGAGGCGTAGCGGGACCTACGAGCAGTACTTC. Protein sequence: CASSRRRSGTYEQYF.